The sequence of this T cell receptor (beta chain) was determined in a study of T cells after yellow fever vaccination. Study results and limitations: Subsequent booster samples again held most clones from primary vaccination (around 96% CD4, 85% to 90% CD8). Repertoires obtained by FACS sorting could include abundant clonotypes that entered as contaminants from the bulk population.

This clonotype was seen more than once but under ten times. Its antigen is not known. This CDR3 spans 12 amino acids. V dropped 5 bases and J dropped 2 bases, with 7 bases sitting between them. Germline CDR1 SQVTM, CDR2 ANQGSEA. TCRdb processed the 5' RACE reads anew with MiXCR; each CDR3 protein has one entry. The sample records hundreds of thousands of distinct CDR3 sequences, 13% being singletons. The chain combines TRBV29-1 with TRBJ1-5; D remains unclear. The sequencing used PBMCs, collected on the day of the yellow fever booster vaccination. The receptor comes from a man aged 25-45 years who received the YFV17D yellow fever vaccine. The CDR3 sequence: CSVQWGNQPQHF. As DNA, the CDR3 is TGCAGCGTTCAGTGGGGCAATCAGCCCCAGCATTTT.